In its sample, the clone carrying this TCR beta chain was seen a few times. Germline V lookup: CDR1 DFQATT, CDR2 SNEGSKA (reference sequence). The CDR3 spans 15 residues. The ends lost 2 bases at V and 2 bases at J; junction bases unmatched: 3. TCRdb independently ran MiXCR on the RT-PCR reads; one entry per CDR3 protein. The table has 650,000 to 800,000 distinct CDR3 sequences, 14% seen once. The TCR sequence derives from a female donor in good health, serving as a healthy control. Sequencing input: memory CD4+ T cells from blood. The genes are TRBV20-1 and TRBJ2-5, with TRBD2 identical over 12 bases. In nucleotides, the CDR3 is TGCAGTGCTAGACCTAGCGGGGGGGCTCAAGAGACCCAGTACTTC. This translates into CSARPSGGAQETQYF.